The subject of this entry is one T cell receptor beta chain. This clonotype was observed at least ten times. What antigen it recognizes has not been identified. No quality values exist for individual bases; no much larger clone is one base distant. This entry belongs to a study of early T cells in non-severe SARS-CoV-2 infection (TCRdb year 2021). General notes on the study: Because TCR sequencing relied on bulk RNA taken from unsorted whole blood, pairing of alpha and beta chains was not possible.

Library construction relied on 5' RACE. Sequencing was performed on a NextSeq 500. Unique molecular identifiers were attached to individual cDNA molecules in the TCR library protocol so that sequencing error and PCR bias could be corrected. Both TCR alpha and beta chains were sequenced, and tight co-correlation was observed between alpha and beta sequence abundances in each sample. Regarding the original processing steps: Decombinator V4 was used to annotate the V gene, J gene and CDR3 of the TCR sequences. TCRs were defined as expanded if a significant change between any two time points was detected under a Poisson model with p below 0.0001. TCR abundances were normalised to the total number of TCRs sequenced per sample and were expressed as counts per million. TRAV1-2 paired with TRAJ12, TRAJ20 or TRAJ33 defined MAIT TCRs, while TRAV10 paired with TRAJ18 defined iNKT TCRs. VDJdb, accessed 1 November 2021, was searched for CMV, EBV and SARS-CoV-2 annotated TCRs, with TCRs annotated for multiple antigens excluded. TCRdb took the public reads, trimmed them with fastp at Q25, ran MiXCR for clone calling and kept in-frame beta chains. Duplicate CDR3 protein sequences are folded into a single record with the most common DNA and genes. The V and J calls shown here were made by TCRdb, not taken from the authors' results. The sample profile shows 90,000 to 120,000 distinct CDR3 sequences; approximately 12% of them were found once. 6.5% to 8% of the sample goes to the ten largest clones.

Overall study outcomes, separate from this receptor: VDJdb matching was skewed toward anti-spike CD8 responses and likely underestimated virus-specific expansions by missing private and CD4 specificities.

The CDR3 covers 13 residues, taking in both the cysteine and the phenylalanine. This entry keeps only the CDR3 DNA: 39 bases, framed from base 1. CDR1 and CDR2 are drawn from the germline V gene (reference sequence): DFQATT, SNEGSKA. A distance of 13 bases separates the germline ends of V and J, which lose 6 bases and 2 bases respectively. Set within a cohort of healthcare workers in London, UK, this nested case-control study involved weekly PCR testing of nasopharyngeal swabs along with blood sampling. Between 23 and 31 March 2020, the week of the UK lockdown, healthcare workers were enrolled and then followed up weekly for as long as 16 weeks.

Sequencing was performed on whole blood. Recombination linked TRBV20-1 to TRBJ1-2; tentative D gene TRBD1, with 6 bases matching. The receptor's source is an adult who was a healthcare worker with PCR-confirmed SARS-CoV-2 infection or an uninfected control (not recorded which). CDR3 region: CSAVQGTNYGYTF. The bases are TGCAGTGCCGTCCAGGGGACGAACTATGGCTACACCTTC.